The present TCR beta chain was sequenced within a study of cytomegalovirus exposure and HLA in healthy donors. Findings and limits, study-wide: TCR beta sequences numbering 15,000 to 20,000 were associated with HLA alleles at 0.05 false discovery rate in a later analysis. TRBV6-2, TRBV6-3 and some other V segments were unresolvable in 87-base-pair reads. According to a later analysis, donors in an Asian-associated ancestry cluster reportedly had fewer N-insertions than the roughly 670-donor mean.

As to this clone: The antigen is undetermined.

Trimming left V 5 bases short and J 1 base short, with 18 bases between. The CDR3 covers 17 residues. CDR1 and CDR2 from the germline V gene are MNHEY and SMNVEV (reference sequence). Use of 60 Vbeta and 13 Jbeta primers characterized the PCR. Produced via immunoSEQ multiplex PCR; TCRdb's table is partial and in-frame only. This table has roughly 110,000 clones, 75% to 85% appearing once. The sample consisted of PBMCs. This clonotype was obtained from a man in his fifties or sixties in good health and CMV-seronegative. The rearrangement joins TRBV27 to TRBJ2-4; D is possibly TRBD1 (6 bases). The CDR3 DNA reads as TGTGCCAGCAGTCCCGGGACACCAAGGATGGCCAAAAACATTCAGTACTTC. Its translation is CASSPGTPRMAKNIQYF.